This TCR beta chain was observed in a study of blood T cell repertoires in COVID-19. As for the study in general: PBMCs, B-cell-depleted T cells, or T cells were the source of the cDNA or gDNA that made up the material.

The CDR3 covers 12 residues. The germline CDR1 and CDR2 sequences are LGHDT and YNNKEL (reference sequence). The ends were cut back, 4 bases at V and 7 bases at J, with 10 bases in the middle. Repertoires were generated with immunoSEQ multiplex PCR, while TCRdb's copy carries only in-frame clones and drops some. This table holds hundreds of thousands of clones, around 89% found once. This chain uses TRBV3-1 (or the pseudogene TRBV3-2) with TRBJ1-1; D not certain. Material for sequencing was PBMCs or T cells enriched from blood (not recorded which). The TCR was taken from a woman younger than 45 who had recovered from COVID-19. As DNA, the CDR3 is TGTGCCAGCAGCCCCACGAGGGATGAAGCTTTCTTT. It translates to CASSPTRDEAFF.